The text below deals with one TCR beta chain. As to treatment: oral pan-JAK inhibitor, 5-10 mg twice daily. RNA extraction and reverse transcription yielded cDNA as sequencing template. The method was immunoSEQ multiplex PCR; TCRdb's version includes in-frame clones alone and lacks a portion of them. Of roughly 100,000 clones listed, about nine tenths are singletons. This sample is part of a study of CD8+ T cells in alopecia areata. The source material was CD8+ T cells sorted from blood, sampled between weeks 30 and 35, from a patient treated with tofacitinib. The TCR was taken from a human donor with alopecia areata.

The CDR3 nucleotides read TGCGCCAGCAGCCCGGGGGACATTCAGTACTTC. This codes for CASSPGDIQYF. The chain recombines TRBV4-1 with TRBJ2-4, with a tentative D call TRBD2 (6 bases). The CDR3 runs to 11 residues. Trimming took off 4 bases at V and 8 bases at J, with 6 bases between the two ends. Germline assignment: CDR1 MGHRA and CDR2 YSYEKL.